This T cell receptor beta chain emerged from a study of shared clonotypes between healthy human individuals. Study in general: Serving as donors were a couple of women and three men, whose ages spanned 18 to 49.

V was trimmed by 0 bases and J by 8 bases, leaving 13 bases between them. CDR1 is ENHRY and CDR2 is SYGVKD in the germline V gene. This CDR3 contains 15 residues. Points on this clone: Antigen unknown.

For every subset, genomic DNA was evenly distributed across several immunoSEQ plates. Clones were read by immunoSEQ multiplex PCR, and TCRdb kept only the in-frame ones, dropping some. The repertoire holds 2 million to 2.5 million clones, with around 95% as singletons. Every donor, a Caucasian adult, lived in Nashville, Tennessee. General study findings and limits: Generally, naive subsets (rather than memory subsets) showed larger estimated richness.

The clonotype comes from a man younger than 30 in good health. The rearrangement links TRBV10-3 to TRBJ1-4; unclear D gene. Sample: naive CD4+ T cells sorted from blood. As for subset: CD45RA+ positively selected. CDR3 bases: TGTGCCATCAGTGAGTCGACGACCCCCGTGGAAAAACTGTTTTTT. As protein: CAISESTTPVEKLFF.